The clone carrying this T cell receptor beta chain was observed at least ten times. One entry per CDR3 protein results from TCRdb running MiXCR on the 5' RACE reads. Of 180,000 or so distinct CDR3 sequences listed, under 14% are singletons. This entry is derived from a study of T-cell memory formation after mild COVID-19. On the study more broadly: TCR clusters were largely donor specific.

The CDR3 is 17 amino acids. Germline V lookup: CDR1 MGHRA, CDR2 YSYEKL. The J segment lost 4 bases and the V segment lost 2 bases, leaving 9 bases of the junction unmatched. The origin of this receptor is a man between 18 and 29 years old who had mild COVID-19 (a few samples of this study predate the infection). Cell type and time point are not known. The chain combines TRBV4-1 with TRBJ2-3; 10 bases are a match to TRBD2. Sequencing was carried out using PBMCs or a T cell subset sorted from them (not recorded which). The CDR3 here is CASSQSWASGGADTQYF. CDR3 DNA sequence: TGCGCCAGCAGCCAAAGTTGGGCTAGCGGGGGCGCAGATACGCAGTATTTT.